The 27 T cell receptor beta chains listed next were all sequenced from one sample in a study of cytomegalovirus exposure and HLA in healthy donors. The PCR contained 60 Vbeta and 13 Jbeta primers. TCRdb's table, derived via immunoSEQ multiplex PCR, lists solely in-frame clones and lacks some. Of about 150,000 clones listed, around 80% were seen once; the top ten hold around 7.2%. Sequencing used PBMCs. These receptor sequences come from a man aged 25 to 40 in good health and CMV-seropositive.

The chain employs TRBV2 and TRBJ2-1, with D possibly TRBD2 on 7 matching bases. The CDR3 extends over 15 amino acids. Germline V gives CDR1 SNHLY, CDR2 FYNNEI. With 3 bases removed from V and 7 bases from J, the gap between germline ends came to 16 bases. CDR3 residues: CASSEDSFGGNEQFF. In DNA, the CDR3 is TGTGCCAGCAGTGAGGACAGTTTCGGGGGGAATGAGCAGTTCTTC.

The chain carries TRBV10-3 and TRBJ2-7; 8 bases are shared with TRBD1. The CDR3 sequence is 17 residues long. The trim removed 4 bases at V and 2 bases at J, leaving 13 bases unmatched. From germline, CDR1 is ENHRY and CDR2 SYGVKD. CDR3 loop: CAISVGAPGGKPYEQYF. CDR3 nucleotide sequence: TGTGCCATCAGTGTCGGGGCCCCAGGGGGCAAGCCCTACGAGCAGTACTTC.

The rearrangement uses TRBV19 and TRBJ1-1, with 8 bases identical to TRBD1. V shed 9 bases, J shed 0 bases, and the junction held 9 bases outside the gene matches. This CDR3 is 15 amino acids long. CDR1 and CDR2 (germline): LNHDA, SQIVND (reference sequence). The CDR3 loop is CASGQGLFMNTEAFF. CDR3 DNA sequence: TGTGCCAGCGGACAGGGCTTGTTTATGAACACTGAAGCTTTCTTT.

This clone was counted a single time. This CDR3 is CASSLVAGRADEQFF. In DNA, the CDR3 is TGCGCCAGCAGCTTGGTGGCGGGTCGTGCCGATGAGCAGTTCTTC. V and J are TRBV5-1 and TRBJ2-1, with a possible D match to TRBD2 (5 bases). The germline V gene encodes CDR1 SGHRS and CDR2 YFSETQ. This CDR3 is built from 15 residues. V lost 0 bases, J lost 8 bases, and 15 bases lay in between. Supplemented by reference TRBV5-1 and TRBJ2-1, the full variable domain reads KAGVTQTPRYLIKTRGQQVTLSCSPISGHRSVSWYQQTPGQGLQFLFEYFSETQRNKGNFPGRFSGRQFSNSRSEMNVSTLELGDSALYLCASSLVAGRADEQFFGPGTRLTVL.

This chain links TRBV9 with TRBJ1-6; 9 positions match TRBD1. The trim removed 4 bases at V and 12 bases at J, leaving 8 bases unmatched. The CDR3 runs to 14 residues. Germline CDR1 is SGDLS and CDR2 is YYNGEE. The CDR3 sequence is CASSPGTGNEPLHF. CDR3 in DNA: TGTGCCAGCAGCCCCGGGACAGGGAACGAACCCCTCCACTTT.

The rearrangement joins TRBV21-1 to TRBJ2-3; the listed D gene, TRBD1, was not tested against the DNA. TRBV21-1 is termed a pseudogene. The CDR3 consists of 14 residues. CDR3 sequence reads: CASSKEGGTDTQYF. The DNA for the CDR3 is TGTGCCAGCAGCAAAGAAGGGGGTACAGATACGCAGTATTTT.

This chain uses TRBV19 with TRBJ1-2, with D uncertain. The CDR3 is 16 residues long. V was pared by 9 bases and J by 0 bases, with 20 bases between. Germline values: CDR1 LNHDA, CDR2 SQIVND (reference sequence). The CDR3 DNA reads as TGTGCCAGCGAGGGCTTCGGCGTGGAAGCTAACTATGGCTACACCTTC. Protein product: CASEGFGVEANYGYTF.

In the case of this clone: Other DNA sequences from this sample encode an identical CDR3 as well. The gene calls are TRBV27 and TRBJ1-5, with D perhaps TRBD1 (5 bases). Germline V gene lookup returns CDR1 MNHEY and CDR2 SMNVEV (reference sequence). The V end was cut by 4 bases, the J end by 4 bases, with 8 bases between. CDR3 length: 13 residues. The CDR3 spells CASSYRTNQPQHF. In DNA form, the CDR3 reads TGTGCCAGCAGTTACAGGACAAATCAGCCCCAGCATTTT.

This clone showed up just once. The conserved final phenylalanine or tryptophan is absent from the CDR3, which likely points to a read error. This chain connects TRBV10-1 to TRBJ1-1; D not certain. Germline CDR1 is WNHNN and CDR2 is SYGVQD (reference sequence). The V end was cut by 2 bases, the J end by 2 bases, with 9 bases between. There are 14 residues in the CDR3. Here the CDR3 DNA reads TGCGCCAGCAGTGAGGACAAGGCTAACACTGAAGCTTTCCTT. Translating gives CASSEDKANTEAFL.

The chain joins TRBV7-3 to TRBJ1-1; no clear D. Between the trimmed V and J ends, which lost 5 bases and 5 bases, there was a span of 15 bases. This CDR3 region has 14 residues. The V gene's germline CDR1 is SGHTA and CDR2 FQGTGA. DNA for the CDR3: TGTGCCAGCAGCCAAGAGGGTGTTGGGACTGAAGCTTTCTTT. It yields the protein CASSQEGVGTEAFF.

The chain joins TRBV7-2 to TRBJ2-6; 8 bases line up with TRBD1. The CDR3 consists of 18 residues. V gave up 4 bases and J gave up 0 bases; unmatched junction bases: 8. Germline CDR1 is SGHTA and CDR2 is FQGNSA. CDR3 sequence reads: CASSSGGQAISGANVLTF. The CDR3 DNA reads TGTGCCAGCAGCTCTGGGGGACAGGCGATCTCTGGGGCCAACGTCCTGACTTTC.

The chain uses TRBV15 and TRBJ2-4; 11 bases line up with TRBD1. Per germline, CDR1 LNHNV and CDR2 YYDKDF (reference sequence). Trimming removed 1 base from V and 7 bases from J; junction bases left unmatched: 3. This CDR3 contains 15 residues. The CDR3 loop reads CATSRVGQGVNIQYF. DNA of the CDR3: TGTGCCACCAGCAGAGTGGGACAGGGGGTTAACATTCAGTACTTC.

The chain combines TRBV7-9 with TRBJ2-2; perhaps TRBD2 as D (6 bases). The V end lost 5 bases, the J end lost 0 bases, and 16 bases lay between the germline ends. The germline V gene has CDR1 SEHNR and CDR2 FQNEAQ (reference sequence). The CDR3 totals 17 residues. CDR3 amino acids: CASSATSSASNTGELFF. The CDR3 region has the DNA TGTGCCAGCAGCGCGACTTCTAGCGCCTCGAACACCGGGGAGCTGTTTTTT.

As for this clone: Other DNA variants within this sample encode the same CDR3. The chain uses TRBV2 and TRBJ2-7; TRBD2 aligns across 7 bases. The CDR3 is 15 residues long. Germline CDR1 reads SNHLY; CDR2 reads FYNNEI. V trimming: 1 base; J trimming: 4 bases; junction bases outside the gene matches: 7. The CDR3 sequence: CASSEGWGGRYEQYF. The DNA of the CDR3 is TGTGCCAGCAGTGAAGGTTGGGGGGGTAGGTACGAGCAGTACTTC. The complete variable domain, with remaining parts taken from reference TRBV2 and TRBJ2-7, reads EPEVTQTPSHQVTQMGQEVILRCVPISNHLYFYWYRQILGQKVEFLVSFYNNEISEKSEIFDDQFSVERPDGSNFTLKIRSTKLEDSAMYFCASSEGWGGRYEQYFGPGTRLTVT.

J is TRBJ2-7 and V is TRBV27; D remains unclear. This CDR3 has 15 amino acids. V was trimmed by 3 bases and J by 0 bases, leaving 12 bases between them. Germline assignment: CDR1 MNHEY and CDR2 SMNVEV (reference sequence). CDR3 amino acids: CASSLVGPNSYEQYF. CDR3 coding DNA: TGTGCCAGCAGTTTGGTGGGCCCTAACTCCTACGAGCAGTACTTC.

J is TRBJ2-5 and V is TRBV9; 7 nucleotides line up with TRBD2. Matching the DNA end better, TRBJ2-7 makes the J call doubtful. Germline CDR1 and CDR2: SGDLS and YYNGEE. This CDR3 has 14 amino acids. The CDR3 nucleotides read TGTGCCAGCAGCGTAGCGGGGGGAGACTACGAGCAGTACTTC. Its translation: CASSVAGGDYEQYF.

This chain joins TRBV29-1 and TRBJ2-5; no reliable D call. The germline V gene encodes CDR1 SQVTM and CDR2 ANQGSEA. V shed 6 bases and J shed 5 bases, with 19 bases lying between them. The CDR3 is made up of 14 amino acids. This CDR3 is CSVGSGVGWETQYF. In DNA, the CDR3 is TGCAGCGTCGGTTCTGGAGTCGGCTGGGAGACCCAGTACTTC.

V is TRBV6-1 and J is TRBJ2-3; 8 positions agree with TRBD2. Germline V CDR1 and CDR2: MNHNS, SASEGT. V gave up 0 bases and J gave up 1 base; unmatched junction bases: 3. The CDR3 spans 16 residues. Here the CDR3 DNA reads TGTGCCAGCAGTGAAGCTGACGGGGGGGGCACAGATACGCAGTATTTT. Residues: CASSEADGGGTDTQYF.

The J gene is TRBJ1-5, the V gene TRBV9, with TRBD1 identical over 7 bases. The germline CDR1 and CDR2 sequences are SGDLS and YYNGEE. CDR3 length: 13 residues. With 7 bases clipped from V and 2 bases from J, the junction kept 3 bases outside the gene matches. CDR3 sequence: CASDREGNQPQHF. For the CDR3, the DNA is TGTGCCAGCGACAGGGAAGGCAATCAGCCCCAGCATTTT.

V usage is TRBV15 and J usage is TRBJ2-7, with unresolved D. CDR3 size: 11 residues. The V gene's germline CDR1 is LNHNV and CDR2 YYDKDF (reference sequence). V was shortened by 5 bases and J by 6 bases, with 8 bases between the two germline ends. The DNA for the CDR3 is TGTGCCACCAGCCCCCCGCGCGAGCAGTACTTC. Translated: CATSPPREQYF.

This clone was counted between two and nine times. The V call is TRBV5-1, the J call TRBJ2-4; 7 nucleotides agree with TRBD2. CDR1 and CDR2 from the germline V gene are SGHRS and YFSETQ. Germline trimming cut 4 bases from V and 0 bases from J; bases unmatched to any gene: 7. The CDR3 totals 16 residues. The CDR3 nucleotides read TGCGCCAGCAGCCCGGGGACTACCATAGCCAAAAACATTCAGTACTTC. It specifies CASSPGTTIAKNIQYF.

The chain recombines TRBV9 with TRBJ2-3; TRBD2 agrees at 11 bases. This CDR3 has 17 residues. The trim removed 2 bases at V and 1 base at J, leaving 6 bases unmatched. Germline values: CDR1 SGDLS, CDR2 YYNGEE. For the CDR3, the DNA is TGTGCCAGCAGCGTCACTCCACTAGCGGGGGGCACAGATACGCAGTATTTT. This translates into CASSVTPLAGGTDTQYF.

V and J are TRBV27 and TRBJ2-2; 8 nucleotides align to TRBD2. The V gene's germline CDR1 is MNHEY and CDR2 SMNVEV (reference sequence). The CDR3 runs 13 residues. Trimming removed 5 bases from V and 6 bases from J; junction bases left unmatched: 2. The CDR3 DNA follows: TGTGCCAGCAGTCGGGGACTAGCCGGGGAGCTGTTTTTT. Its translation is CASSRGLAGELFF.

The J gene is TRBJ2-7, the V gene TRBV7-2; TRBD1 aligns across 9 bases. Germline V gene lookup returns CDR1 SGHTA and CDR2 FQGNSA. Germline trimming cut 5 bases from V and 5 bases from J; bases unmatched to any gene: 7. The CDR3 sequence is 14 residues long. The chain's CDR3 is CASSPRDRVDEQYF. CDR3 coding DNA: TGTGCCAGCAGCCCCCGGGACAGGGTAGACGAGCAGTACTTC. Complete variable domain (other parts from reference TRBV7-2 and TRBJ2-7): GAGVSQSPSNKVTEKGKDVELRCDPISGHTALYWYRQSLGQGLEFLIYFQGNSAPDKSGLPSDRFSAERTGGSVSTLTIQRTQQEDSAVYLCASSPRDRVDEQYFGPGTRLTVT.

The V call is TRBV7-9, the J call TRBJ2-1; 9 bases match TRBD2. V shed 0 bases and J 2 bases; nucleotides not matched to a gene: 2. This CDR3 comprises 16 residues. Germline V gene sequence: CDR1 SEHNR, CDR2 FQNEAQ (reference sequence). CDR3 amino acids: CASSLAASGAYNEQFF. The CDR3 DNA is TGTGCCAGCAGCTTAGCCGCTAGCGGGGCCTACAATGAGCAGTTCTTC. The full variable domain, completed using reference TRBV7-9 and TRBJ2-1, is DTGVSQNPRHKITKRGQNVTFRCDPISEHNRLYWYRQTLGQGPEFLTYFQNEAQLEKSRLLSDRFSAERPKGSFSTLEIQRTEQGDSAMYLCASSLAASGAYNEQFFGPGTRLTVL.

CDR3 protein: CASRDGGALEAFF. The DNA for the CDR3 is TGCGCCAGCCGGGACGGGGGGGCGCTTGAAGCTTTCTTT. This chain joins TRBV10-2 and TRBJ1-1; perhaps TRBD1 as D (6 bases). Germline CDR1 and CDR2: WSHSY and SAAADI. Trimming took 8 bases from V and 7 from J, leaving 17 bases between them. The CDR3 extends over 13 amino acids.

V is TRBV2 and J is TRBJ2-7; 10 nucleotides agree with TRBD1. CDR3 length: 14 residues. The ends lost 5 bases at V and 5 bases at J; junction bases unmatched: 6. The germline V gene encodes CDR1 SNHLY and CDR2 FYNNEI. CDR3 in amino acids: CASSPGTGVNEQYF. CDR3 DNA: TGTGCCAGCAGTCCCGGGACAGGGGTAAACGAGCAGTACTTC.